This TCR beta chain comes out of a study of cytomegalovirus exposure and HLA in healthy donors. Study-level findings and limits: As was reported, the HLA-A and HLA-B alleles of most subjects were accurately predicted from TCR beta sequences. Altogether, some 170 TCR beta chains were recorded as cytomegalovirus-associated. Beyond CMV serostatus, there was no information to go on about immune exposure.

PCR primers comprised 60 Vbeta and 13 Jbeta primers. Repertoires were generated with immunoSEQ multiplex PCR, while TCRdb's copy carries only in-frame clones and drops some. The sample includes some 70,000 clones. To note about this clone: The antigen is unknown.

These donors counted as nominally healthy when sampled, but unrecorded immune exposures were likely. The sequenced sample was PBMCs. This sequence originates from a man between 40 and 49 years old in good health and CMV-seronegative.

The CDR3, as DNA: TGCGCCAGCAGCCAAGACAGGGGTAGGTACGAGCAGTACTTC. Translating gives CASSQDRGRYEQYF. V usage is TRBV4-1 and J usage is TRBJ2-7, with a tentative D call TRBD1 (6 bases). The V end lost 0 bases, the J end lost 4 bases, and 10 bases lay between the germline ends. Germline CDR1 MGHRA, CDR2 YSYEKL. The CDR3 is 14 residues long.